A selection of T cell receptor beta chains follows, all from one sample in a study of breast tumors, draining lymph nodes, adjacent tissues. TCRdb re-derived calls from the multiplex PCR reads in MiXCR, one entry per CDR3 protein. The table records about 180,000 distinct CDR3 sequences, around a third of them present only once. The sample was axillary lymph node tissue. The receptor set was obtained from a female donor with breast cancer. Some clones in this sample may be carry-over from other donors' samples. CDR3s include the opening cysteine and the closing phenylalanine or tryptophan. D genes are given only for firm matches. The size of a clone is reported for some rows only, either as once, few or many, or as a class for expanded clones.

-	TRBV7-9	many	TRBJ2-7	CASSSRTGEQYF	TGTGCCAGCAGCTCCAGGACGGGCGAGCAGTACTTC
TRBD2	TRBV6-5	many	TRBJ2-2	CASTGTSGRKLTGELFF	TGTGCCAGTACCGGGACTAGCGGGAGGAAGCTCACCGGGGAGCTGTTTTTT
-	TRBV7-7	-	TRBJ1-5	CARYTNQPQHF	TGTGCTAGATACACCAATCAGCCCCAGCATTTT
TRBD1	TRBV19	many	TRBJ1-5	CASSPKDRGLQPQHF	TGTGCCAGTAGTCCGAAAGACAGGGGGCTTCAGCCCCAGCATTTT
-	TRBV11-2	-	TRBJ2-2	CASSQTPGATNELFF	TGTGCCAGCAGCCAGACTCCGGGGGCCACCAATGAGCTGTTTTTT
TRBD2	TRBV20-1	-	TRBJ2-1	CSASIPGGGFHNEQFF	TGCAGTGCTAGTATACCCGGGGGAGGGTTCCACAATGAGCAGTTCTTC
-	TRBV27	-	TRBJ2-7	CASIVWTVSSYEQYF	TGTGCCAGCATCGTTTGGACAGTGAGCTCCTACGAGCAGTACTTC
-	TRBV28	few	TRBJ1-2	CASTSGGGGYGYTF	TGTGCCAGCACTTCTGGGGGGGGAGGGTATGGCTACACCTTC
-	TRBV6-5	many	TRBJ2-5	CASSYRSPETQYF	TGTGCCAGCAGTTACCGGTCCCCGGAGACCCAGTACTTC
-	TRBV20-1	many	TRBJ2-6	CSATNPDTPNVLTF	TGCAGTGCAACAAATCCGGACACCCCCAACGTCCTGACTTTC
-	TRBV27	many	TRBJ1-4	CASSFTPTNEKLFF	TGTGCCAGCAGTTTTACACCGACTAATGAAAAACTGTTTTTT
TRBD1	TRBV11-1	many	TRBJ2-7	CASSLRRGQVYEQYF	TGTGCCAGCAGCCTCCGCAGGGGGCAAGTCTACGAGCAGTACTTC
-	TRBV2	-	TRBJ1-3	CASSARDPNPGNTIYF	TGTGCCAGCAGTGCTAGAGACCCGAACCCTGGAAACACCATATATTTT
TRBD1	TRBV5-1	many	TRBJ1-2	CASSSWTGRPAGYTF	TGCGCCAGCAGCTCATGGACAGGGCGCCCCGCTGGCTACACCTTC
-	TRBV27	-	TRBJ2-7	CASNSRLSGYEQYF	TGTGCCAGCAATTCCCGGTTGAGTGGGTACGAGCAGTACTTC
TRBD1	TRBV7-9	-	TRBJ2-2	CASSTTSGGTGELFF	TGTGCCAGCAGCACCACATCAGGGGGCACCGGGGAGCTGTTTTTT
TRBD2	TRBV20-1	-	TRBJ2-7	CSATPTSGPYEQYF	TGCAGTGCTACTCCGACTAGCGGCCCCTACGAGCAGTACTTC
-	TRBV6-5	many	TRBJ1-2	CASSYSRGFYGYTF	TGTGCCAGCAGTTACTCTAGGGGCTTCTATGGCTACACCTTC
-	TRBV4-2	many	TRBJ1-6	CASSQVGGTYSPLHF	TGTGCCAGCAGCCAAGTCGGGGGTACTTATTCACCCCTCCACTTT
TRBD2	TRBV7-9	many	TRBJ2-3	CASSWAIGTSGGASTDTQYF	TGTGCCAGCAGCTGGGCAATTGGGACTAGCGGGGGAGCTAGCACAGATACGCAGTATTTT
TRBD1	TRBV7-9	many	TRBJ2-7	CASSFGQGVSSEQYF	TGTGCCAGCAGCTTTGGACAGGGTGTATCGTCCGAGCAGTACTTC
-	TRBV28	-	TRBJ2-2	CASSPIQGGTGELFF	TGTGCCAGCAGTCCCATCCAGGGCGGCACCGGGGAGCTGTTTTTT
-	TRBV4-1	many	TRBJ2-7	CASSQDTGAYEQYF	TGCGCCAGCAGCCAAGATACTGGGGCCTACGAGCAGTACTTC
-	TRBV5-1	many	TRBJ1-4	CASSLPRMGGTNEKLFF	TGCGCCAGCAGCTTGCCGAGAATGGGAGGGACTAATGAAAAACTGTTTTTT
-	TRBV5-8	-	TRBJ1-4	CASRVGAGEEKLFF	TGTGCCAGCAGGGTGGGGGCAGGGGAGGAAAAACTGTTTTTT
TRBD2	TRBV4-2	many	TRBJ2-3	CASSQGHSGGTDTQYF	TGTGCCAGCAGCCAGGGGCATAGCGGGGGCACAGATACGCAGTATTTT
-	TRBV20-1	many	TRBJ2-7	CSARGRERQYF	TGCAGTGCTAGAGGGCGGGAACGGCAGTACTTC
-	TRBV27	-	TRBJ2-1	CASTYSVSHEQFF	TGTGCCAGCACCTATTCGGTCTCGCATGAGCAGTTCTTC
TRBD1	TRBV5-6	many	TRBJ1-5	CASSWGTGDNQPQHF	TGTGCCAGCAGCTGGGGGACAGGAGACAATCAGCCCCAGCATTTT
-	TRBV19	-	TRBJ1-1	CASSQRGRGTEAFF	TGTGCCAGTAGCCAGCGGGGCAGGGGCACTGAAGCTTTCTTT
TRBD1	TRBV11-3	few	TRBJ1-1	CASSRRTGSYTEAFF	TGTGCCAGCAGTCGTCGGACAGGGTCCTACACTGAAGCTTTCTTT
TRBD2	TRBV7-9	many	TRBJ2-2	CASSPGLGRNTGELFF	TGTGCCAGCAGCCCGGGACTAGGCAGGAACACCGGGGAGCTGTTTTTT
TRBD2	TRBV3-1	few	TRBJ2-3	CASSQVGREIGTDTQYF	TGTGCCAGCAGCCAAGTAGGGCGGGAGATCGGCACAGATACGCAGTATTTT
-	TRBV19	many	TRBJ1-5	CASTLVLGALGQPQHF	TGTGCCAGTACCCTTGTCTTGGGGGCGCTGGGACAGCCCCAGCATTTT
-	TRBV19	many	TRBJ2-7	CASSTGTEVSSEQYF	TGTGCCAGTAGTACTGGGACTGAGGTCAGCTCCGAGCAGTACTTC
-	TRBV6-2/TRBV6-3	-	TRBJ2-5	CASRRFRGETQYF	TGTGCCAGCAGGCGGTTTAGGGGGGAGACCCAGTACTTC
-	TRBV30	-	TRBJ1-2	CAWAGHRRGYTF	TGTGCCTGGGCGGGGCACCGTCGTGGCTACACCTTC
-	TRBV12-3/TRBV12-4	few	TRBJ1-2	CASSFSRGRYGYTF	TGTGCCAGCAGTTTCTCTCGGGGTCGGTATGGCTACACCTTC
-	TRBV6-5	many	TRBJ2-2	CASSYSGFPGELFF	TGTGCCAGCAGTTACTCCGGGTTCCCCGGGGAGCTGTTTTTT
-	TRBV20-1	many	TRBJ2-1	CSATGKTEQFF	TGCAGTGCAACGGGGAAAACTGAGCAGTTCTTC
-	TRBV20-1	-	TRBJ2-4	CSASVGRGPKNIQYF	TGCAGTGCTAGTGTAGGCAGGGGACCCAAAAACATTCAGTACTTC
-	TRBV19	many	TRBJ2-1	CASSIGSQTYNEQFF	TGTGCCAGTAGTATCGGGAGTCAGACCTACAATGAGCAGTTCTTC
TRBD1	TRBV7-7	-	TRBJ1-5	CASSSGTGGYSNQPQHF	TGTGCTAGCAGCTCCGGGACAGGGGGCTATAGCAATCAGCCCCAGCATTTT
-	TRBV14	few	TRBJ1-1	CASSPSAKSTEAFF	TGTGCCAGCAGCCCATCGGCCAAGAGCACTGAAGCTTTCTTT
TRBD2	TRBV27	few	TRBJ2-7	CASSLSSGRAYEQYF	TGTGCCAGCAGTTTAAGTAGCGGGAGGGCCTACGAGCAGTACTTC
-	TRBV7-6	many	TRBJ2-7	CASSFEEDYEQYF	TGTGCCAGCAGTTTCGAAGAGGACTACGAGCAGTACTTC
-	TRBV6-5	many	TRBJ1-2	CASSHSVMGQGYTF	TGTGCCAGCAGTCACTCGGTCATGGGGCAAGGCTACACCTTC
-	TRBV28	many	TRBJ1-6	CASSPFGGPNSPLHF	TGTGCCAGCAGCCCCTTTGGGGGACCGAACTCACCCCTCCACTTT
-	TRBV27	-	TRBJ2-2	CARIGRANTGELFF	TGTGCCAGAATCGGGCGGGCGAACACCGGGGAGCTGTTTTTT
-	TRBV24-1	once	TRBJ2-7	CATSARQGTPGPYEQYF	TGTGCCACCAGTGCTAGGCAAGGTACCCCGGGCCCCTACGAGCAGTACTTC
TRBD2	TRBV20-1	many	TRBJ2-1	CSAESAGRASDEQFF	TGCAGTGCTGAATCGGCGGGGAGGGCCTCCGATGAGCAGTTCTTC
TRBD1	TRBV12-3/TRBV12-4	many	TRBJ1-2	CASTLNAGQGARGYTF	TGTGCCAGCACCTTAAACGCGGGACAGGGGGCGCGTGGCTACACCTTC
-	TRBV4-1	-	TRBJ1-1	CASRRGPLVDTEAFF	TGCGCCAGCAGACGGGGACCTTTGGTCGACACTGAAGCTTTCTTT
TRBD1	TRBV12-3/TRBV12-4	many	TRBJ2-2	CASLNEDRGSGELFF	TGTGCCAGCCTCAATGAGGACAGGGGGTCTGGGGAGCTGTTTTTT
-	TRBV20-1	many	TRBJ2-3	CSAGDPTDTQYF	TGCAGTGCAGGAGACCCCACAGATACGCAGTATTTT